These 27 T cell receptor beta chains were sequenced from one sample in a study of post-analysis software for immune sequencing data. General observations from the study: Roughly 5 TRBV segments, TRBV5-6, TRBV5-1 and TRBV20-1 among them, were found more frequent in patients than controls.

Unique molecular identifiers were built into the TCR beta cDNA libraries. TCRdb passed the PCR reads through MiXCR, listing each CDR3 protein once. The table lists hundreds of thousands of distinct CDR3 sequences, 55% to 60% of them singletons. These receptors lack a known antigen. The sequenced material came from blood. These receptors originate from a girl aged 2-10 years with multiple sclerosis.

This chain connects TRBV29-1 to TRBJ2-1; D not resolved. The V and J ends lost 8 bases and 4 bases respectively, with 9 bases between them. CDR3 length: 11 residues. CDR1 is SQVTM and CDR2 is ANQGSEA in the germline V gene. CDR3 bases: TGCAGCAGCCGGGCTTACAATGAGCAGTTCTTC. Translated, it gives CSSRAYNEQFF.

V and J are TRBV5-4 and TRBJ1-2; no clear D gene. The germline V and J ends were trimmed by 0 bases and 1 base, with 10 bases remaining between them. The CDR3 has 15 amino acids. From germline, CDR1 is SGHNT and CDR2 YYREEE (reference sequence). CDR3 nucleotides: TGTGCCAGCAGCTTGGCCGCGACTGATAACTATGGCTACACCTTC. Amino acids: CASSLAATDNYGYTF.

This clonotype was seen more than once but under ten times. The chain employs TRBV20-1 and TRBJ2-7, with TRBD1 matching 7 bases. CDR1 DFQATT and CDR2 SNEGSKA come from the germline V gene (reference sequence). The V and J ends lost 0 bases and 3 bases, in that order; junction bases with no gene match: 2. The CDR3 is made up of 13 amino acids. CDR3 sequence (DNA): TGCAGTGCTAGAGATCCAGGGGGCTACGAGCAGTACTTC. It translates to CSARDPGGYEQYF.

This clonotype was counted between two and nine times. The genes are TRBV2 and TRBJ2-1; 9 nucleotides line up with TRBD2. Germline V gives CDR1 SNHLY, CDR2 FYNNEI. CDR3 length: 15 residues. V lost 7 bases to trimming and J lost 6 bases; unmatched junction nucleotides: 10. The CDR3 is CASTFGLAPGNEQFF. The CDR3 DNA follows: TGTGCCAGCACTTTCGGACTAGCGCCGGGCAATGAGCAGTTCTTC.

The V and J genes are TRBV24-1 and TRBJ2-1; D is perhaps TRBD1 (6 bases). The CDR3 loop spans 16 amino acids. In germline, CDR1 is KGHDR, CDR2 SFDVKD. The V end was cut by 4 bases, the J end by 6 bases, with 18 bases between. The CDR3 DNA sequence: TGTGCCACCAGTGACCATGGGCCTACAGGGTCCAATGAGCAGTTCTTC. It translates to CATSDHGPTGSNEQFF.

The gene calls are TRBV20-1 and TRBJ2-7; the match to TRBD2 covers 8 bases. The J call may be incorrect, as the DNA end agrees better with TRBJ2-5. This CDR3 is built from 13 residues. Germline V gene sequence: CDR1 DFQATT, CDR2 SNEGSKA (reference sequence). CDR3: CSARALAGETQYF. CDR3 nucleotide sequence: TGCAGTGCTAGAGCCCTAGCGGGAGAGACCCAGTACTTC.

The chain is built from TRBV7-2 and TRBJ1-5, with D possibly being TRBD1 (5 bases). This CDR3 has 15 amino acids. Trimming pared 1 base from V and 2 bases from J, leaving 9 bases between. Looked up from germline, CDR1 is SGHTA and CDR2 is FQGNSA. The CDR3 is CASSLGRGRNQPQHF. CDR3 DNA sequence: TGTGCCAGCAGCTTAGGCCGGGGCCGCAATCAGCCCCAGCATTTT.

V and J are TRBV6-6 and TRBJ1-2, with D unclear. This CDR3 region has 13 residues. Trimming shortened V by 9 bases and J by 6 bases, and 17 bases separated the two germline ends. The germline V gene encodes CDR1 MNHNY and CDR2 SVGAGI (reference sequence). The CDR3 loop reads CARSVGLHHGYTF. The CDR3 DNA follows: TGTGCCAGATCAGTAGGCCTTCACCATGGCTACACCTTC.

V gene TRBV20-1 combines with J gene TRBJ2-1; the D is unclear. V lost 4 bases and J lost 8, with 15 bases in between. Germline CDR1 is DFQATT and CDR2 is SNEGSKA (reference sequence). The CDR3 length is 13 residues. CDR3 DNA sequence: TGCAGTGCTATCCTACCTCTAGTGGATGAGCAGTTCTTC. Its protein product is CSAILPLVDEQFF.

In its sample, this clonotype was seen a few times. The chain recombines TRBV7-9 with TRBJ2-1, with a tentative D call TRBD1 (6 bases). The CDR3 runs 14 residues. CDR1 is SEHNR and CDR2 is FQNEAQ in the germline V gene (reference sequence). Trimming removed 0 bases from V and 8 bases from J, with 11 bases in between. The chain's CDR3 is CASSLAGEGDEQFF. DNA of the CDR3: TGTGCCAGCAGCTTAGCGGGAGAGGGGGATGAGCAGTTCTTC.

The chain joins TRBV7-9 to TRBJ2-7, with TRBD1 identical over 11 bases. Germline assignment: CDR1 SEHNR and CDR2 FQNEAQ (reference sequence). The CDR3 covers 15 residues. The junction had 2 bases not matched to a gene; V was cut back by 3 bases and J by 1 base. CDR3 sequence: CASSLDRGHSYEQYF. CDR3 DNA sequence: TGTGCCAGCAGCTTGGACAGGGGGCATTCCTACGAGCAGTACTTC.

The chain carries TRBV20-1 and TRBJ2-1, with TRBD2 identical over 10 bases. With V trimmed by 0 bases and J by 2 bases, 13 bases remained unmatched. In germline, CDR1 is DFQATT, CDR2 SNEGSKA (reference sequence). CDR3 length: 19 residues. In DNA form, the CDR3 reads TGCAGTGCTAGAGATAGAACTAGCGGGACTTTAGTTCCCTACAATGAGCAGTTCTTC. Its translation: CSARDRTSGTLVPYNEQFF.

The rearrangement uses TRBV20-1 and TRBJ2-1; 11 nucleotides agree with TRBD2. Per the germline V gene, CDR1 is DFQATT and CDR2 is SNEGSKA (reference sequence). The CDR3 has 16 amino acids. Germline trimming cut 3 bases from V and 7 bases from J; bases unmatched to any gene: 11. The CDR3 DNA reads TGCAGTGCTAGCTCCTGGACTAGCGGGTTGTCAAATGAGCAGTTCTTC. This translates into CSASSWTSGLSNEQFF.

The chain carries TRBV4-1 and TRBJ2-1, with 7 bases that match TRBD2. The V gene's germline CDR1 is MGHRA and CDR2 YSYEKL. V was clipped by 1 base and J by 0 bases; unmatched bases: 15. This CDR3 has 20 residues. The CDR3 here is CASSQGETAAGSSSYNEQFF. The CDR3 DNA is TGCGCCAGCAGCCAAGGGGAGACAGCAGCGGGGTCCAGCTCCTACAATGAGCAGTTCTTC.

This clonotype has only a few counts. The chain links TRBV15 to TRBJ2-4; TRBD1 agrees at 8 bases. The CDR3 is 18 amino acids. V dropped 0 bases and J dropped 2; count of bases not matched to a gene: 9. CDR1 is LNHNV, CDR2 YYDKDF, per germline (reference sequence). DNA of the CDR3: TGTGCCACCAGCAGAGATCTAGGACAGGGAGGAACCAAAAACATTCAGTACTTC. Translating it yields CATSRDLGQGGTKNIQYF.

This clonotype came up a few times. This rearrangement joins TRBV10-3 to TRBJ2-7, with TRBD1 matching over 7 bases. After removal of 2 bases from V and 6 bases from J, the junction contained 13 bases not matched to a gene. The length of the CDR3 is 16 residues. Germline CDR1 and CDR2: ENHRY and SYGVKD. The CDR3 loop is CAISEGWTGSRGEQYF. CDR3 coding DNA: TGTGCCATCAGTGAGGGATGGACAGGCTCACGGGGCGAGCAGTACTTC.

The rearrangement links TRBV20-1 to TRBJ2-3, with D unresolved. The CDR3 has 12 amino acids. CDR1 is DFQATT and CDR2 is SNEGSKA in the germline V gene (reference sequence). V lost 0 bases and J lost 6, with 7 bases in between. The CDR3 region has the DNA TGCAGTGCTAGAGATAACCGGGATACGCAGTATTTT. This encodes CSARDNRDTQYF.

This clonotype was seen more than once but under ten times. The rearrangement joins TRBV7-9 to TRBJ2-1, with D possibly matching TRBD2 (6 bases). The last part of the DNA fits TRBJ2-7 better; the J call may be wrong. CDR3 length: 15 residues. Per germline, CDR1 SEHNR and CDR2 FQNEAQ (reference sequence). This CDR3 reads CASSLRAGSYNEQYF. CDR3 nucleotide sequence: TGTGCCAGCAGCTTACGGGCGGGGTCCTACAATGAGCAGTACTTC.

Note on this clonotype: Relative to the germline gene, one junction end is altered; a read error may explain this. The rearrangement links TRBV5-5 to TRBJ1-5, with D possibly being TRBD1 (5 bases). Germline CDR1 is SGHKS and CDR2 is YYEKEE (reference sequence). The CDR3 runs to 15 residues. CDR3 in amino acids: CASSLAGEGDQPQHF. DNA of the CDR3: TGTGCCAGCAGCTTGGCTGGGGAAGGGGATCAGCCTCAGCATTTT.

This clonotype was observed a handful of times. This sequence joins TRBV6-2 or TRBV6-3 and TRBJ1-5; D remains ambiguous. Germline loops: CDR1 MNHEY, CDR2 SVGEGT. V lost 8 bases to trimming and J lost 1 base, with 12 bases between them. The CDR3 consists of 14 residues. DNA for the CDR3: TGTGCCAGCGGACGGCTCTCAAGCAATCAGCCCCAGCATTTT. Amino acid sequence: CASGRLSSNQPQHF.

This clonotype was observed a few times. This chain joins TRBV27 and TRBJ1-2; D unresolved. The CDR3 has 14 amino acids. Germline V gene data show CDR1 as MNHEY and CDR2 as SMNVEV (reference sequence). Between the trimmed V and J ends, which lost 5 bases and 8 bases, there was a span of 18 bases. In nucleotides, the CDR3 is TGTGCCAGCAGTCCACTGGACGGACCCCGGGGCTACACCTTC. It specifies CASSPLDGPRGYTF.

This clonotype was seen a handful of times. CDR3 loop: CSASLTISDTQYF. The DNA for the CDR3 is TGCAGTGCTAGTCTGACTATTTCGGATACGCAGTATTTT. The chain employs TRBV20-1 and TRBJ2-3; D is perhaps TRBD2 (5 bases). This CDR3 comprises 13 residues. Germline CDR1 reads DFQATT; CDR2 reads SNEGSKA (reference sequence). Trimming removed 3 bases at V and 6 bases at J, with 13 bases between.

CDR3: CSVERGTSGALNEQFF. CDR3 DNA sequence: TGCAGCGTTGAAAGAGGGACTAGCGGGGCCCTTAATGAGCAGTTCTTC. This chain joins TRBV29-1 and TRBJ2-1, with 13 positions matching TRBD2. This CDR3 is built from 16 residues. V lost 2 bases, J lost 7 bases, and 8 bases stayed unmatched. Germline V gene data show CDR1 as SQVTM and CDR2 as ANQGSEA.

This clonotype showed up just a few times. The rearrangement uses TRBV2 and TRBJ2-1; TRBD2 aligns across 12 bases. The germline CDR1 and CDR2 sequences are SNHLY and FYNNEI. The CDR3 runs 14 residues. The V segment lost 8 bases and the J segment 7 bases; nucleotides outside the gene matches: 6. DNA of the CDR3: TGTGCCAGCCACGGACTAGCGGGGATAAATGAGCAGTTCTTC. Translation: CASHGLAGINEQFF.

The chain joins TRBV20-1 to TRBJ2-1; possible D gene TRBD1, 6 bases. Germline V gives CDR1 DFQATT, CDR2 SNEGSKA (reference sequence). This CDR3 spans 10 amino acids. Between the trimmed V and J ends, which lost 6 bases and 15 bases, there was a span of 15 bases. The CDR3 region is CSAHRETAFF. In nucleotides, the CDR3 is TGCAGTGCGCACAGGGAGACTGCGTTCTTC.

This clonotype was observed a few times. V is TRBV20-1 and J is TRBJ2-1; D is possibly TRBD2 (5 bases). Trimming left V 3 bases short and J 3 bases short, with 9 bases between. CDR3 size: 13 residues. From germline, CDR1 is DFQATT and CDR2 SNEGSKA (reference sequence). CDR3 sequence (DNA): TGCAGTGCTAGTCTGGCGGGCTACAATGAGCAGTTCTTC. As protein: CSASLAGYNEQFF.

This clonotype came up a few times. The chain links TRBV6-6 to TRBJ2-3; TRBD1 agrees at 7 bases. V was clipped by 6 bases and J by 0 bases; unmatched bases: 6. The CDR3 totals 15 residues. CDR1 MNHNY and CDR2 SVGAGI come from the germline V gene (reference sequence). In DNA, the CDR3 is TGTGCCAGCAGCGCCGTGGGACAGAGCACAGATACGCAGTATTTT. Protein sequence: CASSAVGQSTDTQYF.